The 4 T cell receptor beta chains in this list originate from one sample, sequenced in a study of T cells expressing NK-cell markers. TCRdb re-called the 5' RACE reads, yielding one record per CDR3 amino acid sequence without DNA. The table counts 150,000 to 160,000 distinct CDR3 sequences; approximately 35% lies in the top ten. The sequenced material came from blood T cells: a sorted CD56 or NKG2C T cell subset, CD4+ or CD8+ T cells, or bulk PBMC T cells (not recorded which). The source is a woman aged 50 to 65 in good health.

The rearrangement uses TRBV6-5 and TRBJ2-1; the TCRdb D gene call, TRBD1, has no DNA to confirm it. The CDR3 sequence is 13 residues long. CDR1 is MNHEY, CDR2 SVGAGI, per germline. This CDR3 reads CASSWDRFNEQFF.

V gene TRBV12-3 or TRBV12-4 combines with J gene TRBJ2-7; TCRdb gives TRBD2 as the D gene, but with no DNA this cannot be confirmed. This CDR3 has 13 residues. CDR3 protein: CASVGLENYEQYF.

The rearrangement joins TRBV9 to TRBJ1-5. The CDR3 has 15 amino acids. CDR1 and CDR2 (germline): SGDLS, YYNGEE. CDR3 loop: CASSVGTETHQPQHF.

The CDR3 region is CASSLTSGTNEETQYF. This chain links TRBV28 with TRBJ2-5; there is no DNA to check the TCRdb D call of TRBD2. The germline V gene has CDR1 MDHEN and CDR2 SYDVKM. CDR3 length: 16 residues.